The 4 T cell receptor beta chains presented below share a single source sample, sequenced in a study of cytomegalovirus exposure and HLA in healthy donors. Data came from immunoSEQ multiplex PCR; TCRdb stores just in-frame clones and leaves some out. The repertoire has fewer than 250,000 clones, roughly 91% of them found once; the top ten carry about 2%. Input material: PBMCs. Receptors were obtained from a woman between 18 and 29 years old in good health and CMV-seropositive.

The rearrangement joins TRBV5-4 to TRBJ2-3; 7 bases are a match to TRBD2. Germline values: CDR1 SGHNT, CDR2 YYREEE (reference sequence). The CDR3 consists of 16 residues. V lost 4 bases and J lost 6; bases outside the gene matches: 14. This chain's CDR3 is CASSGGGSVWADTQYF. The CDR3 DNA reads TGTGCCAGCAGCGGGGGGGGTTCGGTTTGGGCTGATACGCAGTATTTT.

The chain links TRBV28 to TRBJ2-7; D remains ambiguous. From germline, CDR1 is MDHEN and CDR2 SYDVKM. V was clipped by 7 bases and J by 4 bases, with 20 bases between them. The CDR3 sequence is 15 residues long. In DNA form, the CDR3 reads TGTGCCAGCACCCAAAAGAGGCTGGAGACGTACGAGCAGTACTTC. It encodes CASTQKRLETYEQYF.

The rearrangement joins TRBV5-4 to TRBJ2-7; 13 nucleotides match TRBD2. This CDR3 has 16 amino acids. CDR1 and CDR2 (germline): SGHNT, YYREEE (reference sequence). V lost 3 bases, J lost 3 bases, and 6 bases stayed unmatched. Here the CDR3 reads CASSSARTSGSYEQYF. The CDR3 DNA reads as TGTGCCAGCAGCTCCGCCCGGACTAGCGGGAGCTACGAGCAGTACTTC.

For the CDR3, the DNA is TGTGCCAGTAGTCCCGGACAGCACGGCTACACCTTC. It yields the protein CASSPGQHGYTF. The rearrangement uses TRBV19 and TRBJ1-2; perhaps TRBD1 as D (6 bases). Trimming removed 5 bases at V and 8 bases at J, with 12 bases between. The germline CDR1 and CDR2 sequences are LNHDA and SQIVND (reference sequence). The CDR3 is 12 residues long.